Shown below are 12 T cell receptor beta chains from a single sample sequenced in a study of blood T cells in healthy people across ages. Through a sample-barcoded 5' primer and a J-beta primer mix, a second PCR was run for roughly 6 to 12 cycles. MiXCR was run by TCRdb on the 5' RACE reads, yielding one entry per CDR3 protein. The data show fewer than 750,000 distinct CDR3 sequences, over 40% seen once. The sequenced sample was blood. All receptors come from a woman older than 75 in good health.

This clonotype was seen more than once but under ten times. CDR3 bases: TGCAGTGCTAGAAGGAACTCTCAGACAGATACGCAGTATTTT. Translated: CSARRNSQTDTQYF. This rearrangement joins TRBV20-1 to TRBJ2-3; D call uncertain. The germline V gene encodes CDR1 DFQATT and CDR2 SNEGSKA (reference sequence). This CDR3 is built from 14 residues. Trimming removed 2 bases from V and 3 bases from J, with 12 bases in between.

This clonotype was counted at least ten times. CDR3 DNA: TGTGCCAGCAGCTTGAAGATTTTTGAAAAACTGTTTTTT. Its translation: CASSLKIFEKLFF. The J gene is TRBJ1-4, the V gene TRBV7-9; D unclear. Between the trimmed V and J ends, which lost 3 bases and 7 bases, there was a span of 9 bases. This CDR3 comprises 13 residues. Looked up from germline, CDR1 is SEHNR and CDR2 is FQNEAQ (reference sequence).

The genes are TRBV5-1 and TRBJ1-3, with D uncertain. Germline CDR1 and CDR2: SGHRS and YFSETQ. The length of the CDR3 is 14 residues. Trimming shortened V by 5 bases and J by 0 bases, and 9 bases separated the two germline ends. CDR3 region: CASRVGRSGNTIYF. The DNA for the CDR3 is TGCGCCAGCAGAGTCGGGCGCTCTGGAAACACCATATATTTT.

This clonotype was recorded a few times. This may stem from a read error, because a much larger clone lies one nucleotide away. The V and J genes are TRBV2 and TRBJ2-1, with D uncertain. The J call may be in error: the DNA end matches TRBJ2-7 better. Germline lookup yields CDR1 SNHLY and CDR2 FYNNEI. This CDR3 spans 14 amino acids. The CDR3 here is CASSEESSYNEQYF. The CDR3 DNA sequence: TGTGCCAGCAGTGAGGAGAGCTCCTACAATGAGCAGTACTTC.

This sequence joins TRBV4-3 and TRBJ2-4; 8 bases fit TRBD1. TRBJ2-7 explains the end of the DNA better; the J call may be wrong. Germline CDR1 reads LGHNA; CDR2 reads YSLEER. The length of the CDR3 is 16 residues. The CDR3 loop is CASSQDPRQGAVEQYF. CDR3 nucleotides: TGCGCCAGCAGCCAAGATCCCAGGCAGGGGGCGGTCGAGCAGTACTTC.

This clonotype came up a few times. The genes are TRBV28 and TRBJ1-6; 8 bases line up with TRBD1. This CDR3 has 15 amino acids. CDR1 is MDHEN, CDR2 SYDVKM, per germline. V lost 3 bases to trimming and J lost 5 bases; unmatched junction nucleotides: 3. In DNA form, the CDR3 reads TGTGCCAGCAGTTTCCACAGGGGGAATAATTCACCCCTCCACTTT. Translating gives CASSFHRGNNSPLHF.

This chain joins TRBV13 and TRBJ1-4; the D gene is possibly TRBD1 (6 bases). Germline lookup yields CDR1 PRHDT and CDR2 FYEKMQ (reference sequence). V lost 4 bases and J lost 8, with 23 bases in between. This CDR3 comprises 17 residues. The chain's CDR3 is CASSSLGTSRPGEKLFF. CDR3 sequence (DNA): TGTGCCAGCAGCTCTTTAGGGACAAGCAGGCCCGGCGAAAAACTGTTTTTT.

The chain uses TRBV20-1 and TRBJ2-7; 8 bases are a match to TRBD1. V lost 6 bases and J lost 1; bases outside the gene matches: 17. This CDR3 is 17 amino acids long. CDR1 and CDR2 from the germline V gene are DFQATT and SNEGSKA (reference sequence). The CDR3 region is CSALPSSGTGKSYEQYF. For the CDR3, the DNA is TGCAGTGCCTTACCCTCATCCGGGACAGGCAAATCCTACGAGCAGTACTTC.

To note about this clonotype: One base away lies a much larger clone, so this may be a sequencing read error. The rearrangement links TRBV4-1 to TRBJ2-1, with D perhaps being TRBD1 or TRBD2 (7 bases each). CDR1 and CDR2 from the germline V gene are MGHRA and YSYEKL. The CDR3 extends over 16 amino acids. Between the trimmed V and J ends, which lost 7 bases and 9 bases, there was a span of 25 bases. CDR3 region: CASNHSRGGELGEQFF. In nucleotides, the CDR3 is TGCGCCAGCAACCACTCCAGGGGGGGAGAGTTGGGTGAGCAGTTCTTC.

This clonotype was observed many times. The chain carries TRBV20-1 and TRBJ1-5; weak D call: TRBD1 (5 bases). Germline V gives CDR1 DFQATT, CDR2 SNEGSKA (reference sequence). Trimming took off 3 bases at V and 3 bases at J, with 12 bases between the two ends. This CDR3 has 14 residues. The CDR3 region is CSASLGLLNQPQHF. DNA for the CDR3: TGCAGTGCTAGCTTGGGACTTCTCAATCAGCCCCAGCATTTT.

Comments on this clonotype: At one of its ends the junction is not consistent with the germline gene, which may arise from a read error. The chain has TRBV12-3 or TRBV12-4 and TRBJ2-3; D is possibly TRBD1 (5 bases). CDR3 size: 14 residues. CDR3 in amino acids: CASSMPGHTDAQYF. CDR3 in DNA: TGTGCCAGCAGTATGCCAGGACACACAGATGCGCAGTATTTT.

This rearrangement joins TRBV20-1 to TRBJ2-5; 7 bases match TRBD1. CDR3 length equals 13 residues. Germline V lookup: CDR1 DFQATT, CDR2 SNEGSKA (reference sequence). The V gene end was trimmed by 5 bases and the J gene end by 11 bases; junction bases not matched to a gene: 14. CDR3 loop: CSAVRDRGFEQYF. CDR3 nucleotides: TGCAGTGCTGTCCGGGACAGAGGATTTGAGCAGTACTTC.